Included here is one T cell receptor (beta chain) sequence, with context. The antigen is not known. The CDR3 consists of 15 residues. V was clipped by 0 bases and J by 4 bases; unmatched bases: 5. Germline V gene data show CDR1 as LGHNA and CDR2 as YSLEER. Naive CD8 cells comprised CD45RO-negative, CCR7-positively selected cells, excluding terminally differentiated effector memory CD45RA+ cells. Execution of the assay was at deep level. Method: immunoSEQ multiplex PCR; TCRdb's copy keeps in-frame clones and lacks some. The profile shows around 2,000,000 clones, less than 95% of them singletons. The data originate from a study of shared clonotypes between healthy human individuals. Study-wide points: Rarefaction demonstrated incomplete sorted-subset sequencing despite large depth.

This clonotype originated in a man between 18 and 35 years old in good health. What was sequenced was naive CD8+ T cells sorted from blood. V and J are TRBV4-3 and TRBJ2-5; 7 bases agree with TRBD2. CDR3 in DNA: TGCGCCAGCAGCCAAGATCGGGCGGGAGCAGAGACCCAGTACTTC. This codes for CASSQDRAGAETQYF.